This entry lists 32 T cell receptor beta chains sequenced from one sample in a study of blood T cell repertoires in COVID-19. Sequencing used immunoSEQ multiplex PCR; TCRdb keeps in-frame clones, though not all of them. This sample has about 190,000 clones, with approximately 85% found just once. Sequencing used peripheral blood. These receptor sequences come from a woman in her 70s with active or convalescent COVID-19.

The chain is built from TRBV19 and TRBJ2-7; 7 nucleotides line up with TRBD1. Germline V gene sequence: CDR1 LNHDA, CDR2 SQIVND (reference sequence). The length of the CDR3 is 13 residues. V lost 4 bases and J lost 5; bases outside the gene matches: 5. The CDR3 sequence is CASSNRGFDEQYF. The CDR3 nucleotides are TGTGCCAGTAGTAACAGGGGTTTCGACGAGCAGTACTTC.

The rearrangement links TRBV5-4 to TRBJ2-7, with D maybe TRBD2 (5 bases). Trimming took off 4 bases at V and 0 bases at J, with 11 bases between the two ends. CDR3 size: 14 residues. Germline V gene sequence: CDR1 SGHNT, CDR2 YYREEE (reference sequence). The CDR3 DNA sequence: TGTGCCAGCAGCCGAGGACTCCTCTCCTACGAGCAGTACTTC. As protein: CASSRGLLSYEQYF.

The chain links TRBV3-1 (or the pseudogene TRBV3-2) to TRBJ2-2; weak D call: TRBD1 (6 bases). V lost 1 base, J lost 1 base, and 13 bases lay in between. Looked up from germline, CDR1 is LGHDT and CDR2 is YNNKEL (reference sequence). The CDR3 length is 17 residues. The CDR3 protein is CASSQVPTGWNTGELFF. The DNA of the CDR3 is TGTGCCAGCAGCCAAGTCCCGACAGGTTGGAACACCGGGGAGCTGTTTTTT.

This rearrangement joins TRBV27 to TRBJ2-1, with 9 nucleotides matching TRBD2. J was trimmed by 4 bases and V by 6 bases; bases with no gene match: 7. The germline gives CDR1 MNHEY, CDR2 SMNVEV (reference sequence). The CDR3 length is 15 residues. Here the CDR3 reads CASRRIAGVYNEQFF. CDR3 bases: TGTGCCAGCAGGCGTATAGCGGGAGTGTACAATGAGCAGTTCTTC.

The chain employs TRBV9 and TRBJ2-3; tentatively, D is TRBD2 (6 bases). The germline V and J ends were trimmed by 0 bases and 2 bases, with 16 bases remaining between them. Germline V gives CDR1 SGDLS, CDR2 YYNGEE. The CDR3 covers 17 residues. The CDR3, as DNA: TGTGCCAGCAGCGTAGGTCTAATAGCGGCAGCCACAGATACGCAGTATTTT. This translates into CASSVGLIAAATDTQYF.

The V and J genes are TRBV29-1 and TRBJ2-3, with TRBD2 as a possible D gene (6 bases). Germline-derived CDR1 and CDR2 are SQVTM and ANQGSEA. This CDR3 region has 13 residues. Deletions cut 5 bases from V and 4 bases from J, with 13 bases between. The CDR3 DNA reads TGCAGCGTTTCCGGAGGGGTCTCAGATACGCAGTATTTT. Amino acid sequence: CSVSGGVSDTQYF.

On this clone itself: The sample holds other DNA sequences that translate to the same CDR3. The genes are TRBV4-1 and TRBJ2-3; the D gene is possibly TRBD2 (6 bases). V was pared by 0 bases and J by 6 bases, with 10 bases between. Per the germline V gene, CDR1 is MGHRA and CDR2 is YSYEKL. This CDR3 region has 14 residues. The CDR3 DNA sequence: TGCGCCAGCAGCCAAGAAGGGGAGGCCGATACGCAGTATTTT. This sequence encodes CASSQEGEADTQYF.

The V call is TRBV19, the J call TRBJ2-2; D possibly corresponds to TRBD1 (5 bases). V lost 4 bases to trimming and J lost 1 base, with 10 bases between them. The CDR3 sequence is 15 residues long. Germline assignment: CDR1 LNHDA and CDR2 SQIVND (reference sequence). The CDR3 DNA is TGTGCCAGTAGTACCTATACAGGGAACACCGGGGAGCTGTTTTTT. Translation: CASSTYTGNTGELFF. Full variable domain (outside the CDR3, taken from reference TRBV19 and TRBJ2-2): DGGITQSPKYLFRKEGQNVTLSCEQNLNHDAMYWYRQDPGQGLRLIYYSQIVNDFQKGDIAEGYSVSREKKESFPLTVTSAQKNPTAFYLCASSTYTGNTGELFFGEGSRLTVL.

The chain carries TRBV18 and TRBJ1-4, with a tentative D call TRBD1 (6 bases). This CDR3 contains 14 residues. Trimming took off 3 bases at V and 5 bases at J, with 10 bases between the two ends. Germline V gene lookup returns CDR1 KGHSH and CDR2 LQKENI. The CDR3 protein is CASSPQGQNEKLFF. The CDR3 DNA is TGTGCCAGCTCACCTCAGGGGCAGAATGAAAAACTGTTTTTT.

The DNA for the CDR3 is TGTGCCAGCAGCTTGAAGGGGATGGCCGGGGAGCTGTTTTTT. This sequence encodes CASSLKGMAGELFF. The rearrangement joins TRBV5-4 to TRBJ2-2; a possible D gene is TRBD1 (5 bases). V was clipped by 1 base and J by 6 bases, with 10 bases between them. Germline-derived CDR1 and CDR2 are SGHNT and YYREEE (reference sequence). CDR3 length equals 14 residues.

The rearrangement joins TRBV9 to TRBJ1-1, with a possible D match to TRBD1 (6 bases). Germline V CDR1 and CDR2: SGDLS, YYNGEE. V gave up 0 bases and J gave up 4 bases, with 10 bases separating them. This CDR3 is built from 14 residues. CDR3 sequence: CASSVVRGGTEAFF. The CDR3 DNA reads TGTGCCAGCAGCGTAGTAAGGGGGGGCACTGAAGCTTTCTTT.

The chain employs TRBV19 and TRBJ1-1, with TRBD1 identical over 7 bases. This CDR3 contains 15 residues. Losses at the gene ends were 5 bases for V and 1 base for J; bases not matched to a gene: 7. Germline V gene data show CDR1 as LNHDA and CDR2 as SQIVND (reference sequence). The chain's CDR3 is CASSSTGQPNTEAFF. The CDR3 nucleotides are TGTGCCAGTAGTTCGACGGGACAGCCGAACACTGAAGCTTTCTTT.

This clone has just one count. V and J are TRBV30 and TRBJ1-4; tentative D call: TRBD1 (6 bases). The length of the CDR3 is 14 residues. The V end was cut by 5 bases, the J end by 7 bases, with 17 bases between. Per the germline V gene, CDR1 is GTSNPN and CDR2 is SVGIG (reference sequence). The CDR3 DNA sequence: TGTGCCTGGGGTTCCGGGACAAATATTGAAAAACTGTTTTTT. It translates to CAWGSGTNIEKLFF.

As to this clone: Distinct nucleotide sequences in the sample also encode this CDR3. This chain uses TRBV28 with TRBJ2-5; D perhaps matches TRBD2 (6 bases). The germline gives CDR1 MDHEN, CDR2 SYDVKM. The CDR3 sequence is 14 residues long. The V and J ends lost 3 bases and 2 bases respectively, with 10 bases between them. CDR3 in DNA: TGTGCCAGCAGTTTTGGGGGGATACAAGAGACCCAGTACTTC. Amino acid sequence: CASSFGGIQETQYF.

The chain carries TRBV6-5 and TRBJ2-7, with D uncertain. CDR3 length: 11 amino acids. V shed 4 bases and J shed 8 bases, with 9 bases lying between them. CDR1 is MNHEY and CDR2 is SVGAGI in the germline V gene. The CDR3 DNA follows: TGTGCCAGCAGTTCCTCCGGTCAGCAGTACTTC. Its protein product is CASSSSGQQYF.

This chain joins TRBV28 and TRBJ1-2, with D possibly being TRBD1 (5 bases). The CDR3 runs to 12 residues. Germline CDR1 is MDHEN and CDR2 is SYDVKM. Deletions cut 10 bases from V and 2 bases from J, with 11 bases between. CDR3 coding DNA: TGTGCCATCCAGACAGTGAACTATGGCTACACCTTC. Its protein product is CAIQTVNYGYTF.

This clone was found once. The CDR3 protein is CASSLVTGGDYEQYF. The CDR3, as DNA: TGCGCCAGCAGCTTGGTCACCGGGGGGGACTACGAGCAGTACTTC. The genes are TRBV5-1 and TRBJ2-7; TRBD2 matches at 8 bases. With V trimmed by 0 bases and J by 3 bases, 5 bases remained unmatched. The germline CDR1 and CDR2 sequences are SGHRS and YFSETQ. This CDR3 contains 15 residues. The whole variable domain, remainder taken from reference TRBV5-1 and TRBJ2-7, is KAGVTQTPRYLIKTRGQQVTLSCSPISGHRSVSWYQQTPGQGLQFLFEYFSETQRNKGNFPGRFSGRQFSNSRSEMNVSTLELGDSALYLCASSLVTGGDYEQYFGPGTRLTVT.

The chain has TRBV7-9 and TRBJ1-3; D ambiguous. The V end lost 4 bases, the J end lost 2 bases, and 12 bases lay between the germline ends. The CDR3 totals 15 residues. Germline V gives CDR1 SEHNR, CDR2 FQNEAQ (reference sequence). The CDR3 protein is CASSSRQYPGNTIYF. The CDR3 DNA follows: TGTGCCAGCAGCTCTCGACAATACCCTGGAAACACCATATATTTT.

This clone was observed a single time. The V call is TRBV12-3 or TRBV12-4, the J call TRBJ1-1, with a weak D call TRBD1 (5 bases). The CDR3 contains 13 residues. V dropped 4 bases and J dropped 4 bases, with 10 bases sitting between them. The CDR3 DNA reads TGTGCCAGCAGTTACGGGGGGATCACTGAAGCTTTCTTT. Its protein is CASSYGGITEAFF.

This chain connects TRBV28 to TRBJ2-7; 9 positions match TRBD2. J gave up 3 bases and V 6 bases, and 9 bases lay outside the gene matches. The CDR3 is 15 residues long. Per germline, CDR1 MDHEN and CDR2 SYDVKM. CDR3 in amino acids: CASSPHSGGNYEQYF. Written as DNA, the CDR3 is TGTGCCAGCAGCCCACATAGCGGGGGAAACTACGAGCAGTACTTC.

The V and J genes are TRBV9 and TRBJ2-3; 8 bases line up with TRBD2. Per germline, CDR1 SGDLS and CDR2 YYNGEE. The V segment lost 4 bases and the J segment 6 bases; nucleotides outside the gene matches: 10. The CDR3 runs 15 residues. CDR3 loop: CASSTRLAMADTQYF. CDR3 sequence (DNA): TGTGCCAGCAGCACCCGACTAGCGATGGCGGATACGCAGTATTTT.

The V call is TRBV20-1, the J call TRBJ2-3; D gene unclear. V lost 3 bases and J lost 1, with 5 bases in between. CDR3 size: 12 residues. Germline V gives CDR1 DFQATT, CDR2 SNEGSKA (reference sequence). The CDR3 region has the DNA TGCAGTGCTAGTCTTGGCACAGATACGCAGTATTTT. This gives the protein CSASLGTDTQYF.

This clone appeared once. J is TRBJ2-1 and V is TRBV19, with D maybe TRBD2 (6 bases). Germline-derived CDR1 and CDR2 are LNHDA and SQIVND (reference sequence). The length of the CDR3 is 17 residues. The germline V and J ends were trimmed by 5 bases and 4 bases, with 21 bases remaining between them. CDR3 protein: CASSAIPQRAGYNEQFF. As DNA, the CDR3 is TGTGCCAGTAGTGCCATCCCCCAAAGAGCGGGTTACAATGAGCAGTTCTTC.

This chain joins TRBV14 and TRBJ1-1; D is undetermined. Germline-derived CDR1 and CDR2 are SGHDN and FVKESK. The V gene lost 4 bases and the J gene lost 4 bases, with 7 bases spanning the gap. The CDR3 has 12 amino acids. The CDR3 is CASSPFSTEAFF. The CDR3 bases are TGTGCCAGCAGCCCCTTTTCCACTGAAGCTTTCTTT.

Only a few counts were recorded for this clone. The rearrangement joins TRBV24-1 to TRBJ2-2; TRBD1 matches 10 bases. The CDR3 length is 18 residues. Germline lookup yields CDR1 KGHDR and CDR2 SFDVKD. V shed 4 bases, J shed 6 bases, and the junction held 13 bases outside the gene matches. In nucleotides, the CDR3 is TGTGCCACCAGTGACCCCACGCGACAGGGGGCACGGGCCGGGGAGCTGTTTTTT. It translates to CATSDPTRQGARAGELFF.

This chain links TRBV24-1 with TRBJ1-2, with 10 nucleotides matching TRBD1. The germline V gene has CDR1 KGHDR and CDR2 SFDVKD. V lost 0 bases and J lost 9; bases outside the gene matches: 3. This CDR3 is 14 amino acids long. The CDR3 loop reads CATSDLGDRGSYTF. In DNA, the CDR3 is TGTGCCACCAGTGATTTGGGGGACAGGGGTAGCTACACCTTC.

This chain uses TRBV18 with TRBJ2-4; tentatively, D is TRBD2 (6 bases). The CDR3 is 17 amino acids. In germline, CDR1 is KGHSH, CDR2 LQKENI. Between the trimmed V and J ends, which lost 1 base and 0 bases, there was a span of 13 bases. CDR3 coding DNA: TGTGCCAGCTCACCACTTCCGACCGGGGGAGCCAAAAACATTCAGTACTTC. It is translated as CASSPLPTGGAKNIQYF.

This chain joins TRBV7-2 and TRBJ2-3, with 7 bases fitting TRBD2. V shed 6 bases and J 4 bases; nucleotides not matched to a gene: 10. This CDR3 is built from 15 residues. CDR1 is SGHTA, CDR2 FQGNSA, per germline. CDR3 loop: CASSSVSGGADTQYF. The CDR3 nucleotides are TGTGCCAGCAGTTCGGTGTCTGGGGGGGCAGATACGCAGTATTTT.

The CDR3 DNA follows: TGTGCCAGCCACTCCGGCCCAGGGGCTGAAGCTTTCTTT. Its translation is CASHSGPGAEAFF. The chain has TRBV18 and TRBJ1-1; TRBD1 might be the D (6 bases). Germline V lookup: CDR1 KGHSH, CDR2 LQKENI. There are 13 residues in the CDR3. The ends were cut back, 8 bases at V and 6 bases at J, with 16 bases in the middle.

The V call is TRBV3-1 (or the pseudogene TRBV3-2), the J call TRBJ2-3; perhaps TRBD2 as D (5 bases). Per germline, CDR1 LGHDT and CDR2 YNNKEL (reference sequence). This CDR3 has 17 residues. The ends were cut back, 0 bases at V and 0 bases at J, with 13 bases in the middle. The CDR3 region has the DNA TGTGCCAGCAGCCAAGATCCGCCAGCGGCTAGCACAGATACGCAGTATTTT. Its protein product is CASSQDPPAASTDTQYF.

The V and J genes are TRBV25-1 and TRBJ1-2; 8 bases match TRBD1. CDR3 length equals 13 residues. V trimming: 4 bases; J trimming: 8 bases; junction bases outside the gene matches: 6. Per germline, CDR1 MGHDK and CDR2 SYGVNS. The CDR3 loop reads CASSGGTGGGYTF. CDR3 DNA sequence: TGTGCCAGCAGTGGAGGGACAGGCGGGGGCTACACCTTC.

This chain links TRBV6-5 with TRBJ1-5; possibly TRBD1 for D (6 bases). Germline lookup yields CDR1 MNHEY and CDR2 SVGAGI. The CDR3 consists of 14 residues. The germline V and J ends were trimmed by 2 bases and 4 bases, with 9 bases remaining between them. The CDR3 nucleotides read TGTGCCAGCAGTTACGAGAGGGGGAATCAGCCCCAGCATTTT. It is translated as CASSYERGNQPQHF.